This T cell receptor (beta chain) was sequenced in a study of OX40 agonist ivuxolimab in advanced cancers. Study details: Patients in the trial were receiving intravenous ivuxolimab every 2 weeks, at doses of 0.01 to 10 mg/kg. Patients receiving dose escalation had hepatocellular carcinoma, melanoma, renal cell or head and neck cancer.

The V segment lost 5 bases and the J segment 3 bases; nucleotides outside the gene matches: 8. The germline V gene encodes CDR1 SGHAT and CDR2 FQNNGV. The length of the CDR3 is 15 residues. Generated by immunoSEQ multiplex PCR, the TCRdb table keeps only in-frame clones and is missing some. In the table there are 60,000 to 75,000 clones, approximately 86% of which are singletons. This TCR derives from an adult with an advanced solid tumor such as melanoma, head and neck, liver or kidney cancer. The sequences come from CD4+ or CD8+ T cells sorted from blood, collected in a trial of the OX40 agonist ivuxolimab. The chain recombines TRBV11-2 with TRBJ2-7; 9 bases line up with TRBD1. The CDR3 DNA sequence: TGTGCCAGCAGCCCGTCGACAGGGGGTTTCTACGAGCAGTACTTC. Protein product: CASSPSTGGFYEQYF.